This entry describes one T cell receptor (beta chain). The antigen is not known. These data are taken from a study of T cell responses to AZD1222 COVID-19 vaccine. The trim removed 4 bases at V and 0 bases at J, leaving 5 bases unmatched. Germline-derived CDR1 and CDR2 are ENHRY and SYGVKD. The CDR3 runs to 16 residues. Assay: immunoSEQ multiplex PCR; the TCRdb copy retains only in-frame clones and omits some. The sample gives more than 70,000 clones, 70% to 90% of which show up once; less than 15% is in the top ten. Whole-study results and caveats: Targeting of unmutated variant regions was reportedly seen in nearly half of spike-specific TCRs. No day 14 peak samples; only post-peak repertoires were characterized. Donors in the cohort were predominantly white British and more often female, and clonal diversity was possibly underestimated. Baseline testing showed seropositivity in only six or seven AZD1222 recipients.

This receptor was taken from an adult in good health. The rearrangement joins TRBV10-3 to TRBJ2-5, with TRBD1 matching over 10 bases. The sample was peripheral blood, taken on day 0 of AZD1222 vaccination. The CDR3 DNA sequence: TGTGCCATCAGTGCGAGGACAGGGGGGGACCAAGAGACCCAGTACTTC. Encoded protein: CAISARTGGDQETQYF.